This TCR beta chain is from a study of long-term antiretroviral therapy in people with HIV. At least one PBMC sample before ART and at least two after were required. Samples were assayed with immunoSEQ v3.0 at survey level. Profiled with immunoSEQ multiplex PCR; TCRdb holds only in-frame clones, not every one. The sample has about 43,000 clones, less than 95% seen once; the top ten hold 2% to 2.5%. The study, taken as a whole, reports: Patients on ART gained diversity, which nonetheless stayed below transplant donor controls. Relative to control repertoires, HIV repertoires exhibited narrower CDR3 length ranges. Regardless of time point, clones expanded before ART dominated the repertoire.

CDR3 size: 15 residues. CDR1 and CDR2 from the germline V gene are MNHEY and SMNVEV (reference sequence). The V end lost 6 bases, the J end lost 9 bases, and 18 bases lay between the germline ends. Concerning this clone: No antigen is known for it.

This receptor was taken from a man aged 25 to 40 with HIV. V is TRBV27 and J is TRBJ1-6, with D perhaps TRBD1 (6 bases). The sequencing here drew on unsorted PBMCs, taken about 9 years after starting antiretroviral therapy. The CDR3 loop reads CASSRGGPRGSPLHF. CDR3 DNA sequence: TGTGCCAGCAGCCGCGGGGGGCCGAGGGGTTCACCCCTCCACTTT.